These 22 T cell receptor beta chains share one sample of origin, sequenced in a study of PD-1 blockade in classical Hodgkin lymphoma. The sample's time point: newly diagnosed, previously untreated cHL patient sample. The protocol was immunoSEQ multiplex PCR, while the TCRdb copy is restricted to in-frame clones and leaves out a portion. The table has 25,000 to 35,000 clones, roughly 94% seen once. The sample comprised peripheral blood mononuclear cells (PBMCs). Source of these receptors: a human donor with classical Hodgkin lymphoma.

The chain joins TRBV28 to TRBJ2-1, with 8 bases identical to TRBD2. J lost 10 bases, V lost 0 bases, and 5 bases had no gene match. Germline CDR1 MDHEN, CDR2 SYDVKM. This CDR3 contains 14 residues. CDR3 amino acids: CASSLWGSGKEQFF. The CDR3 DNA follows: TGTGCCAGCAGTTTATGGGGTAGCGGGAAGGAGCAGTTCTTC. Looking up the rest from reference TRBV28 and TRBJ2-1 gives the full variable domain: DVKVTQSSRYLVKRTGEKVFLECVQDMDHENMFWYRQDPGLGLRLIYFSYDVKMKEKGDIPEGYSVSREKKERFSLILESASTNQTSMYLCASSLWGSGKEQFFGPGTRLTVL.

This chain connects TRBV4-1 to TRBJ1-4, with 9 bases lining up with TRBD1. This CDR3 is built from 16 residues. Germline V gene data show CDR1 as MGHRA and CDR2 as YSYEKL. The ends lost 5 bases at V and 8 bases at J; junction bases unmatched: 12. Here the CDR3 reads CASSSFLGQGREKLFF. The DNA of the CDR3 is TGCGCCAGCAGCTCATTCTTAGGACAGGGGAGGGAAAAACTGTTTTTT.

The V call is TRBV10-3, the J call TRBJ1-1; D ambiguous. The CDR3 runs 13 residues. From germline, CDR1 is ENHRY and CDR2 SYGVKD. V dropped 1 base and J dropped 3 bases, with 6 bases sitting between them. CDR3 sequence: CAISEWQYTEAFF. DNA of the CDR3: TGTGCCATCAGTGAGTGGCAGTACACTGAAGCTTTCTTT.

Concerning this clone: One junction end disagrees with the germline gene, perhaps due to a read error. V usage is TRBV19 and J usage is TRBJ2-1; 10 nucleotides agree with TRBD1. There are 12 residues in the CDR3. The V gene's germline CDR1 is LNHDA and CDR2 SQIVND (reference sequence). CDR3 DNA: TGTGCCAGTAGTATCCGGACAGGGGGTTTGATCTTC. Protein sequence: CASSIRTGGLIF.

This chain's CDR3 is CASSLKGPGEQFF. CDR3 bases: TGTGCCAGCAGCTTGAAGGGCCCAGGGGAGCAGTTCTTC. V gene TRBV11-2 combines with J gene TRBJ2-1, with D tentatively TRBD1 (5 bases). V was pared by 3 bases and J by 10 bases, with 13 bases between. Germline assignment: CDR1 SGHAT and CDR2 FQNNGV. The CDR3 sequence is 13 residues long. Full variable domain (outside the CDR3, taken from reference TRBV11-2 and TRBJ2-1): EAGVAQSPRYKIIEKRQSVAFWCNPISGHATLYWYQQILGQGPKLLIQFQNNGVVDDSQLPKDRFSAERLKGVDSTLKIQPAKLEDSAVYLCASSLKGPGEQFFGPGTRLTVL.

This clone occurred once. The CDR3 loop is CASSSDRSSYNEQFF. CDR3 in DNA: TGTGCCAGCAGTTCCGACCGGAGCTCCTACAATGAGCAGTTCTTC. J is TRBJ2-1 and V is TRBV7-6, with D uncertain. CDR1 and CDR2 (germline): SGHVS, FNYEAQ. V was shortened by 6 bases and J by 0 bases, with 12 bases between the two germline ends. The CDR3 consists of 15 residues.

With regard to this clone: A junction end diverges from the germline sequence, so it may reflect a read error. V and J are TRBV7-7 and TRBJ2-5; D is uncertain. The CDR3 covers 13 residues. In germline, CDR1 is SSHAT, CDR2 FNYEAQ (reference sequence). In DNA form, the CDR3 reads TGTGCTAGCAGCTTAGATCAGTGGGAGACCCAGTACTTC. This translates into CASSLDQWETQYF.

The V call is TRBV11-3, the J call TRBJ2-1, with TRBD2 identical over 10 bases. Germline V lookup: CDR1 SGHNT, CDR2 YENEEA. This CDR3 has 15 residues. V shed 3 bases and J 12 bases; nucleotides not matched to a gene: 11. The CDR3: CASSFTTSGMGLQFF. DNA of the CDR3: TGTGCCAGCAGCTTCACAACTAGCGGGATGGGGTTGCAGTTCTTC.

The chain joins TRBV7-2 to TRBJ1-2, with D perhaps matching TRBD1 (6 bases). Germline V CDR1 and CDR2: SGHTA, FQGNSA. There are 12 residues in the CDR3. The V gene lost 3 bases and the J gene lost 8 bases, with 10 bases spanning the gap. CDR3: CASSLRGEGYTF. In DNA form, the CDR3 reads TGTGCCAGCAGCTTGAGGGGGGAGGGCTACACCTTC.

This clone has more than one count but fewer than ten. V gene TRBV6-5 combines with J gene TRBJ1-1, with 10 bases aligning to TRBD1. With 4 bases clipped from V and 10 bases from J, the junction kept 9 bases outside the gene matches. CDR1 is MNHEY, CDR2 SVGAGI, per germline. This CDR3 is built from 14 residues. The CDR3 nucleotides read TGTGCCAGCAGTTCCCGAGACAGGGGGCCGGCAGCTTTCTTT. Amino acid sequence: CASSSRDRGPAAFF.

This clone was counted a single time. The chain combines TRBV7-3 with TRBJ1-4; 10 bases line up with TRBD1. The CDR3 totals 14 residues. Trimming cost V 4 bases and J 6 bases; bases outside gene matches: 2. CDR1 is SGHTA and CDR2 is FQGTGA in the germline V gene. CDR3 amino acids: CASSSGQGDEKLFF. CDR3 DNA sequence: TGTGCCAGCAGCTCCGGACAGGGGGATGAAAAACTGTTTTTT.

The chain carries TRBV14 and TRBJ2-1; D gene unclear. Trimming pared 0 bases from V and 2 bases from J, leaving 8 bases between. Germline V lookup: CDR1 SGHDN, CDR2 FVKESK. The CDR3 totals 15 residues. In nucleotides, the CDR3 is TGTGCCAGCAGCCAAGATCCTCTCACCTACAATGAGCAGTTCTTC. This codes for CASSQDPLTYNEQFF.

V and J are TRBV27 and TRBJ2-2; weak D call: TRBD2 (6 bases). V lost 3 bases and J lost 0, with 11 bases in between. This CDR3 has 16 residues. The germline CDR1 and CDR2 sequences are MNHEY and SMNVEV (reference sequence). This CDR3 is CASSLLWGANTGELFF. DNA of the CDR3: TGTGCCAGCAGTTTGCTCTGGGGGGCGAACACCGGGGAGCTGTTTTTT.

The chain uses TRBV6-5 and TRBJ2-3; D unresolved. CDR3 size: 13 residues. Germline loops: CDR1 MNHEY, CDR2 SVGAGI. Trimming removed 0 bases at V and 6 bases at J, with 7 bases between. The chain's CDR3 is CASSYSPPDTQYF. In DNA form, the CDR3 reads TGTGCCAGCAGTTACTCTCCCCCCGATACGCAGTATTTT.

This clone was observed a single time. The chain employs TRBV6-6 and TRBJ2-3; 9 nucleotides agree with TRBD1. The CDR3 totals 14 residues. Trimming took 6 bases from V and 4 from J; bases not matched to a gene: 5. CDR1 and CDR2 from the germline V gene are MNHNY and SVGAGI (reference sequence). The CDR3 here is CASSPGTGPDTQYF. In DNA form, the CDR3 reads TGTGCCAGCAGCCCAGGGACAGGGCCAGATACGCAGTATTTT.

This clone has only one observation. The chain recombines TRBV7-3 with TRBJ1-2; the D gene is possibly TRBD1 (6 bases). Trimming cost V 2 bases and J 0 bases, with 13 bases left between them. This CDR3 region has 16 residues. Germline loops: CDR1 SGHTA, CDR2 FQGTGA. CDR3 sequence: CASSLVPGAANYGYTF. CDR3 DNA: TGTGCCAGCAGCTTAGTTCCAGGGGCTGCTAACTATGGCTACACCTTC.

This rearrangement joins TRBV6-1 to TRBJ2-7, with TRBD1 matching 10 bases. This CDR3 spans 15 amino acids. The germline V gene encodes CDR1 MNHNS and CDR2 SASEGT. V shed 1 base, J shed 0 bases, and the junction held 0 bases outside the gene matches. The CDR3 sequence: CASSEGTGGSYEQYF. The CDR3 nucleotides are TGTGCCAGCAGTGAAGGGACAGGGGGCTCCTACGAGCAGTACTTC.

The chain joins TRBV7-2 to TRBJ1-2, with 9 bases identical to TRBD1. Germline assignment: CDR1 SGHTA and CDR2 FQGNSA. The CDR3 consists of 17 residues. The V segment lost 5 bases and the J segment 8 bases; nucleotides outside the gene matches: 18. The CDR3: CASSLGTGTGNVLGYTF. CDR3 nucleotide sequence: TGTGCCAGCAGCCTAGGCACCGGGACAGGGAATGTCCTCGGCTACACCTTC.

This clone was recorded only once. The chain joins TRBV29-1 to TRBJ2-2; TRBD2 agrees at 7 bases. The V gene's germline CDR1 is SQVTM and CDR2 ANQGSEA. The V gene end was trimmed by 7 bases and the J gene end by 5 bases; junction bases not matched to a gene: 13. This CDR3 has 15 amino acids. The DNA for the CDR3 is TGCAGCGGCCGAAGGGGAGGGGCTCCTACCGGGGAGCTGTTTTTT. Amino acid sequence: CSGRRGGAPTGELFF.

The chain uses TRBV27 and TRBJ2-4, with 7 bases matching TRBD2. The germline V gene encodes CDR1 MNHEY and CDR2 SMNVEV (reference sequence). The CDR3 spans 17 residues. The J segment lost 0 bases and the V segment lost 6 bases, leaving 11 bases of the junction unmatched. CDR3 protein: CASRSGVPTLAKNIQYF. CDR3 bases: TGTGCCAGCAGGAGCGGGGTACCGACACTAGCCAAAAACATTCAGTACTTC.

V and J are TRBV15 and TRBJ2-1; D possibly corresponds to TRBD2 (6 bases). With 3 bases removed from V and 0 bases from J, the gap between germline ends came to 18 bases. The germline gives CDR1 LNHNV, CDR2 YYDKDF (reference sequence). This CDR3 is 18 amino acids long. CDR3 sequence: CATSRTSSRGISYNEQFF. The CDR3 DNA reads TGTGCCACCAGCAGGACGAGTTCCCGGGGGATCTCCTACAATGAGCAGTTCTTC.

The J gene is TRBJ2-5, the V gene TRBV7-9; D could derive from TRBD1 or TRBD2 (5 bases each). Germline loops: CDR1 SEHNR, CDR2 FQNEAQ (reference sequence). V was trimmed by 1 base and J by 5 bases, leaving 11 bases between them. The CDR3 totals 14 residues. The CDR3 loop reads CASSLEQGRETQYF. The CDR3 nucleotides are TGTGCCAGCAGCTTAGAGCAGGGACGGGAGACCCAGTACTTC.